These 3 T cell receptor beta chains share one sample of origin, sequenced in a study of blood T cell repertoires in COVID-19. Sequencing used immunoSEQ multiplex PCR; TCRdb keeps in-frame clones, though not all of them. Of about 170,000 clones listed, around 82% were seen once; the top ten hold roughly 2%. The material sequenced was peripheral blood. All receptors come from a woman of 80 years or more with acute or convalescent COVID-19.

This chain links TRBV7-2 with TRBJ1-6, with D hard to call. Deletions cut 5 bases from V and 7 bases from J, with 15 bases between. The germline V gene encodes CDR1 SGHTA and CDR2 FQGNSA. The CDR3 sequence is 15 residues long. CDR3 in DNA: TGTGCCAGCAGCGTAAGATGGCAGTACAATTCACCCCTCCACTTT. As protein: CASSVRWQYNSPLHF.

V is TRBV5-1 and J is TRBJ1-1; the D is unclear. The CDR3 sequence is 13 residues long. V lost 4 bases, J lost 1 base, and 8 bases lay in between. Germline loops: CDR1 SGHRS, CDR2 YFSETQ. CDR3 nucleotide sequence: TGCGCCAGCAGCACTCAGGCGAACACTGAAGCTTTCTTT. Protein: CASSTQANTEAFF.

The J gene is TRBJ1-1, the V gene TRBV11-3; 7 bases fit TRBD1. The junction had 4 bases not matched to a gene; V was cut back by 1 base and J by 5 bases. The length of the CDR3 is 14 residues. Germline CDR1 reads SGHNT; CDR2 reads YENEEA. DNA for the CDR3: TGTGCCAGCAGCTTAGGACAGGGTAGGACTGAAGCTTTCTTT. It specifies CASSLGQGRTEAFF. The full variable domain, its missing parts supplied by reference TRBV11-3 and TRBJ1-1, is EAGVVQSPRYKIIEKKQPVAFWCNPISGHNTLYWYLQNLGQGPELLIRYENEEAVDDSQLPKDRFSAERLKGVDSTLKIQPAELGDSAVYLCASSLGQGRTEAFFGQGTRLTVV.